A selection of T cell receptor beta chains follows, all from one sample in a study of cytomegalovirus exposure and HLA in healthy donors. Profiled with immunoSEQ multiplex PCR; TCRdb holds only in-frame clones, not every one. The sample lists about 110,000 clones; nearly 97% were seen once. The material sequenced was PBMCs. The receptors come from a woman between 18 and 29 years old in good health and CMV-seronegative. The CDR3 runs from the conserved cysteine through the conserved F or W. A D gene is named only where the DNA matches it firmly. Rows may omit the clone size; those that give it use once, few, many or a size class.

J gene: TRBJ2-7
clone size: -
V gene: TRBV4-1
D gene: TRBD2
CDR3 protein: CASSQLLGLANEQYF
CDR3 DNA: TGCGCCAGCAGCCAGTTGTTGGGACTAGCGAACGAGCAGTACTTC

J gene: TRBJ2-2
clone size: -
V gene: TRBV5-8
D gene: -
CDR3 protein: CASSSPAQTARRVGELFF
CDR3 DNA: TGTGCCAGCAGCTCCCCAGCCCAGACGGCCCGGAGGGTCGGGGAGCTGTTTTTT

J gene: TRBJ2-3
clone size: -
V gene: TRBV5-4
D gene: TRBD2
CDR3 protein: CASSGGTSGGNTQYF
CDR3 DNA: TGTGCCAGCAGCGGAGGGACTAGCGGGGGGAATACGCAGTATTTT

J gene: TRBJ2-3
clone size: -
V gene: TRBV5-1
D gene: TRBD2
CDR3 protein: CASRLAVVSTDTQYF
CDR3 DNA: TGCGCCAGCAGGCTAGCGGTCGTATCCACAGATACGCAGTATTTT

J gene: TRBJ2-7
clone size: -
V gene: TRBV28
D gene: TRBD2
CDR3 protein: CASSTTGTSLYEQYF
CDR3 DNA: TGTGCCAGCAGCACTACCGGGACTAGCTTGTACGAGCAGTACTTC

J gene: TRBJ1-2
clone size: -
V gene: TRBV6-4
D gene: -
CDR3 protein: CASSPSPAGNYGYTF
CDR3 DNA: TGTGCCAGCAGTCCCTCGCCGGCGGGGAACTATGGCTACACCTTC

J gene: TRBJ1-2
clone size: -
V gene: TRBV2
D gene: TRBD1
CDR3 protein: CASRETGGSQYYGYTF
CDR3 DNA: TGTGCCAGCAGGGAGACAGGGGGCTCTCAATACTATGGCTACACCTTC

J gene: TRBJ2-3
clone size: -
V gene: TRBV7-3
D gene: -
CDR3 protein: CASSLTLASEEDTQYF
CDR3 DNA: TGTGCCAGCAGCTTAACGCTGGCTAGCGAAGAAGATACGCAGTATTTT

J gene: TRBJ2-7
clone size: -
V gene: TRBV28
D gene: TRBD1
CDR3 protein: CASRSGTAYEQYF
CDR3 DNA: TGTGCCAGCAGATCCGGGACAGCCTACGAGCAGTACTTC

J gene: TRBJ1-2
clone size: -
V gene: TRBV6-6
D gene: TRBD1
CDR3 protein: CASSFNRQGPNYGYTF
CDR3 DNA: TGTGCCAGCAGTTTTAACCGACAGGGACCTAACTATGGCTACACCTTC

J gene: TRBJ2-1
clone size: -
V gene: TRBV4-2
D gene: TRBD1
CDR3 protein: CASSQVRDSSYNEQFF
CDR3 DNA: TGTGCCAGCAGCCAAGTGAGGGACAGCTCCTACAATGAGCAGTTCTTC

J gene: TRBJ1-1
clone size: -
V gene: TRBV5-4
D gene: -
CDR3 protein: CASSLGGRQRYNTEAFF
CDR3 DNA: TGTGCCAGCAGCTTGGGTGGACGACAGAGATACAACACTGAAGCTTTCTTT

J gene: TRBJ2-5
clone size: -
V gene: TRBV6-5
D gene: -
CDR3 protein: CASSQVYQETQYF
CDR3 DNA: TGTGCCAGCTCCCAGGTGTACCAAGAGACCCAGTACTTC

J gene: TRBJ1-2
clone size: -
V gene: TRBV5-4
D gene: -
CDR3 protein: CASSLEDRPYGYTF
CDR3 DNA: TGTGCCAGCAGCTTGGAGGACAGACCCTATGGCTACACCTTC

J gene: TRBJ2-3
clone size: -
V gene: TRBV4-3
D gene: TRBD1
CDR3 protein: CASSRQQGAIDTQYF
CDR3 DNA: TGCGCCAGCAGCCGACAACAGGGGGCAATAGATACGCAGTATTTT

J gene: TRBJ1-6
clone size: -
V gene: TRBV5-4
D gene: -
CDR3 protein: CASSQNFPAGSYNSPLHF
CDR3 DNA: TGTGCCAGCAGCCAGAACTTCCCAGCGGGCTCCTATAATTCACCCCTCCACTTT

J gene: TRBJ2-7
clone size: once
V gene: TRBV4-2
D gene: TRBD1
CDR3 protein: CASSLPSGQGLYEQYF
CDR3 DNA: TGTGCCAGCAGCCTGCCCTCGGGACAGGGGCTCTACGAGCAGTACTTC

J gene: TRBJ1-6
clone size: once
V gene: TRBV7-9
D gene: TRBD1
CDR3 protein: CASSLGPGQIHSPLHF
CDR3 DNA: TGTGCCAGCAGCTTAGGGCCGGGACAGATTCATTCACCCCTCCACTTT

J gene: TRBJ1-2
clone size: -
V gene: TRBV27
D gene: TRBD1
CDR3 protein: CASRTGGYGYTF
CDR3 DNA: TGTGCCAGCAGGACAGGGGGCTATGGCTACACCTTC

J gene: TRBJ1-3
clone size: -
V gene: TRBV7-8
D gene: -
CDR3 protein: CASSLSSLGSSGNTIYF
CDR3 DNA: TGTGCCAGCAGCCTAAGCTCGCTCGGGAGCTCTGGAAACACCATATATTTT

J gene: TRBJ2-7
clone size: -
V gene: TRBV7-8
D gene: TRBD1
CDR3 protein: CASSLTGELFEQYF
CDR3 DNA: TGTGCCAGCAGCTTGACAGGGGAATTGTTCGAGCAGTACTTC

J gene: TRBJ2-2
clone size: -
V gene: TRBV7-3
D gene: -
CDR3 protein: CASTQGPGVPPGTGELFF
CDR3 DNA: TGTGCCAGCACCCAAGGTCCAGGGGTACCGCCGGGCACCGGGGAGCTGTTTTTT

J gene: TRBJ1-5
clone size: -
V gene: TRBV2
D gene: -
CDR3 protein: CASSDRVTSNQPQHF
CDR3 DNA: TGTGCCAGCAGTGACAGGGTGACGAGCAATCAGCCCCAGCATTTT

J gene: TRBJ2-5
clone size: -
V gene: TRBV2
D gene: -
CDR3 protein: CASSEPSVSQYF
CDR3 DNA: TGTGCCAGCAGTGAACCCTCCGTATCCCAGTACTTC

J gene: TRBJ1-5
clone size: once
V gene: TRBV7-8
D gene: TRBD1
CDR3 protein: CASSIRTGGMGSSNQPQHF
CDR3 DNA: TGTGCCAGCAGCATAAGGACAGGGGGTATGGGGAGTAGCAATCAGCCCCAGCATTTT

J gene: TRBJ2-5
clone size: -
V gene: TRBV29-1
D gene: TRBD1
CDR3 protein: CSVDGWTGWVQETQYF
CDR3 DNA: TGCAGCGTTGATGGTTGGACAGGGTGGGTTCAGGAGACCCAGTACTTC

J gene: TRBJ2-2
clone size: -
V gene: TRBV28
D gene: -
CDR3 protein: CASRTPRQPTGELFF
CDR3 DNA: TGTGCCAGCAGGACCCCCCGACAGCCCACCGGGGAGCTGTTTTTT

J gene: TRBJ2-5
clone size: once
V gene: TRBV5-6
D gene: TRBD1
CDR3 protein: CASSLGTEETQYF
CDR3 DNA: TGTGCCAGCAGCTTAGGGACAGAAGAGACCCAGTACTTC

J gene: TRBJ1-3
clone size: -
V gene: TRBV18
D gene: -
CDR3 protein: CASSPFFGGLEGNTIYF
CDR3 DNA: TGTGCCAGCTCACCCTTCTTCGGGGGGCTGGAAGGAAACACCATATATTTT

J gene: TRBJ2-1
clone size: -
V gene: TRBV5-1
D gene: TRBD1
CDR3 protein: CASSLRGQGSDEQFF
CDR3 DNA: TGCGCCAGCAGCTTGCGGGGACAGGGTTCCGATGAGCAGTTCTTC

J gene: TRBJ2-2
clone size: -
V gene: TRBV7-6
D gene: -
CDR3 protein: CASSLDYASSNTGELFF
CDR3 DNA: TGTGCCAGCAGCTTAGATTATGCCAGTTCGAACACCGGGGAGCTGTTTTTT

J gene: TRBJ2-5
clone size: -
V gene: TRBV18
D gene: -
CDR3 protein: CASSPQTGVKETQYF
CDR3 DNA: TGTGCCAGCTCACCACAGACAGGCGTTAAAGAGACCCAGTACTTC

J gene: TRBJ2-7
clone size: once
V gene: TRBV19
D gene: TRBD2
CDR3 protein: CIAGDEQYF
CDR3 DNA: TGTATAGCGGGGGACGAGCAGTACTTC

J gene: TRBJ2-3
clone size: once
V gene: TRBV13
D gene: TRBD2
CDR3 protein: CASSSPSGGVDTQYF
CDR3 DNA: TGTGCCAGCAGCTCGCCTAGCGGTGGGGTAGATACGCAGTATTTT

J gene: TRBJ1-2
clone size: once
V gene: TRBV4-2
D gene: TRBD1
CDR3 protein: CASSYIGGRGLDYGYTF
CDR3 DNA: TGTGCCAGCAGCTACATTGGGGGCAGGGGGTTGGACTATGGCTACACCTTC

J gene: TRBJ2-2
clone size: -
V gene: TRBV9
D gene: TRBD1
CDR3 protein: CASSRGGRGNTGELFF
CDR3 DNA: TGTGCCAGCAGCCGAGGGGGCAGGGGTAACACCGGGGAGCTGTTTTTT

J gene: TRBJ1-2
clone size: -
V gene: TRBV14
D gene: TRBD1
CDR3 protein: CASSQERDRGGYTF
CDR3 DNA: TGTGCCAGCAGCCAAGAAAGGGACAGGGGTGGCTACACCTTC

J gene: TRBJ2-1
clone size: -
V gene: TRBV19
D gene: -
CDR3 protein: CASSIVRGSSYNEQFF
CDR3 DNA: TGTGCCAGTAGTATAGTACGCGGCTCCTCCTACAATGAGCAGTTCTTC

J gene: TRBJ2-2
clone size: -
V gene: TRBV27
D gene: -
CDR3 protein: CASSFQGNTGELFF
CDR3 DNA: TGTGCCAGCAGTTTCCAGGGAAACACCGGGGAGCTGTTTTTT

J gene: TRBJ1-4
clone size: -
V gene: TRBV28
D gene: -
CDR3 protein: CASRSAAATNEKLFF
CDR3 DNA: TGTGCCAGCAGGTCGGCCGCGGCAACTAATGAAAAACTGTTTTTT

J gene: TRBJ1-4
clone size: -
V gene: TRBV7-9
D gene: -
CDR3 protein: CASSPLATNEKLFF
CDR3 DNA: TGTGCCAGCAGCCCCCTTGCAACTAATGAAAAACTGTTTTTT

J gene: TRBJ1-2
clone size: -
V gene: TRBV28
D gene: -
CDR3 protein: CASSYGQLPIYGYTF
CDR3 DNA: TGTGCCAGCAGTTATGGACAGCTCCCAATTTATGGCTACACCTTC

J gene: TRBJ2-3
clone size: once
V gene: TRBV7-2
D gene: TRBD1
CDR3 protein: CASSLLTGLDTQYF
CDR3 DNA: TGTGCCAGCAGCTTATTGACAGGGTTAGATACGCAGTATTTT

J gene: TRBJ1-4
clone size: -
V gene: TRBV10-1
D gene: -
CDR3 protein: CASSAGGEPNEKLFF
CDR3 DNA: TGCGCCAGCAGTGCGGGTGGGGAGCCTAATGAAAAACTGTTTTTT

J gene: TRBJ1-6
clone size: -
V gene: TRBV28
D gene: -
CDR3 protein: CASTQSYSPLHF
CDR3 DNA: TGTGCCAGCACCCAGTCATATTCACCCCTCCACTTT

J gene: TRBJ2-2
clone size: -
V gene: TRBV29-1
D gene: -
CDR3 protein: CSVVARGNTGELFF
CDR3 DNA: TGCAGCGTCGTGGCCCGGGGGAACACCGGGGAGCTGTTTTTT